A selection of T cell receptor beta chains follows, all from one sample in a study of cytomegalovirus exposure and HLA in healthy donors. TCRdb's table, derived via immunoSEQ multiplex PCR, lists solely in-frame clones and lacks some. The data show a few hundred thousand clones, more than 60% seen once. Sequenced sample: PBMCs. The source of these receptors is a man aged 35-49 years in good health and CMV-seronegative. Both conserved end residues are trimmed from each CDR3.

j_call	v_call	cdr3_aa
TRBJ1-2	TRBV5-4	ASSTTGGAYGYT
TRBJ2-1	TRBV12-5	ASGSSPGGAYNEQF
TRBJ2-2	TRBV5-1	ASSLNHQGTGRDTGELF
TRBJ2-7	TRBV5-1	ASRDRATYEQY
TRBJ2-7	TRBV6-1	ASSEAPLGTGMNEQY
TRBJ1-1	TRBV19	ASRSMNWDRTEAF
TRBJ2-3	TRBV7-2	ASSSSGGITDTQY
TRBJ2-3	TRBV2	ASSLKRGGADTQY
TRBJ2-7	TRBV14	ASSQGQLQY
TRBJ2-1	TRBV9	ASSVGGTSGLRGKEQF